These 30 T cell receptor beta chains share one sample of origin, sequenced in a study of blood T cell repertoires in COVID-19. The protocol was immunoSEQ multiplex PCR, while the TCRdb copy is restricted to in-frame clones and leaves out a portion. The sample contains about 220,000 clones, around 86% of which appear only once. Material for sequencing was PBMCs or T cells enriched from blood (not recorded which). Receptors were obtained from a middle-aged woman with acute COVID-19.

A note on this clone: The same CDR3 is also encoded by other DNA sequences in this sample. The J gene is TRBJ1-4, the V gene TRBV18; the match to TRBD1 covers 7 bases. The CDR3 covers 13 residues. With V trimmed by 4 bases and J by 8 bases, 4 bases remained unmatched. The germline V gene encodes CDR1 KGHSH and CDR2 LQKENI. This CDR3 reads CASSRQGGEKLFF. The CDR3 coding sequence is TGTGCCAGCTCACGACAGGGTGGCGAAAAACTGTTTTTT.

The chain employs TRBV5-3 and TRBJ2-2; TRBD1 might be the D (5 bases). TRBV5-3 is treated as an ORF (open reading frame) with a function not yet certain. Trimming shortened V by 4 bases and J by 6 bases, and 10 bases separated the two germline ends. The CDR3 has 13 residues. CDR3 sequence (DNA): TGTGCCAGAAGCGGGATCAGGGCCGGGGAGCTGTTTTTT. Its translation: CARSGIRAGELFF.

To note about this clone: The junction does not match germline at one end; this may be a read error. The V call is TRBV7-7, the J call TRBJ2-5; TRBD1 matches at 11 bases. The CDR3 runs to 15 residues. Per the germline V gene, CDR1 is SSHAT and CDR2 is FNYEAQ (reference sequence). CDR3 sequence reads: CASSPRDRGFETQYF. CDR3 DNA: TGTGCTAGCAGCCCGAGGGACAGGGGGTTCGAGACCCAGTACTTC.

This chain uses TRBV6-5 with TRBJ1-2; the match to TRBD1 covers 8 bases. CDR3 length: 15 residues. J lost 8 bases, V lost 6 bases, and 14 bases had no gene match. The germline V gene encodes CDR1 MNHEY and CDR2 SVGAGI. DNA of the CDR3: TGTGCCAGCAGGAGCCCGTATGACAGGGGTACCGGCTACACCTTC. Residues: CASRSPYDRGTGYTF.

J is TRBJ2-2 and V is TRBV7-2; 11 nucleotides agree with TRBD2. Germline V CDR1 and CDR2: SGHTA, FQGNSA. The CDR3 has 19 residues. Trimming cost V 0 bases and J 5 bases; bases outside gene matches: 11. In DNA, the CDR3 is TGTGCCAGCAGCTTAGCGCTGAACCGACTAGCGGGGCGGACCGGGGAGCTGTTTTTT. Translating it yields CASSLALNRLAGRTGELFF.

This clone was observed a single time. The chain combines TRBV25-1 with TRBJ2-1, with 11 bases aligning to TRBD2. Germline CDR1 reads MGHDK; CDR2 reads SYGVNS. V lost 0 bases and J lost 7; bases outside the gene matches: 5. The CDR3 spans 16 residues. The CDR3 protein is CASSEYRASGGNEQFF. CDR3 in DNA: TGTGCCAGCAGTGAATATCGGGCTAGCGGGGGGAATGAGCAGTTCTTC.

The V gene is TRBV2, the J gene TRBJ1-2, with 9 bases identical to TRBD1. Trimming took 6 bases from V and 0 from J; bases not matched to a gene: 5. CDR1 SNHLY and CDR2 FYNNEI come from the germline V gene. There are 15 residues in the CDR3. Written as DNA, the CDR3 is TGTGCCAGCAGACGAAGGACAGGGGCTAACTATGGCTACACCTTC. Protein: CASRRRTGANYGYTF. Looking up the rest from reference TRBV2 and TRBJ1-2 gives the full variable domain: EPEVTQTPSHQVTQMGQEVILRCVPISNHLYFYWYRQILGQKVEFLVSFYNNEISEKSEIFDDQFSVERPDGSNFTLKIRSTKLEDSAMYFCASRRRTGANYGYTFGSGTRLTVV.

The CDR3 nucleotides read TGTGCCAGCAGCCAGTCCCTGGAGTTCCCTGAGCAGTTCTTC. Translation: CASSQSLEFPEQFF. J is TRBJ2-1 and V is TRBV7-2; no clear D gene. V lost 5 bases and J lost 9, with 17 bases in between. Germline V gene sequence: CDR1 SGHTA, CDR2 FQGNSA. CDR3 length: 14 amino acids.

The chain has TRBV5-1 and TRBJ1-4, with D possibly matching TRBD1 (5 bases). Trimming pared 4 bases from V and 7 bases from J, leaving 14 bases between. This CDR3 contains 14 residues. Germline CDR1 and CDR2: SGHRS and YFSETQ. The DNA of the CDR3 is TGCGCCAGCAGCCCAGGACAATTGCGTGAAAAACTGTTTTTT. Translating gives CASSPGQLREKLFF.

At least ten counts were recorded for this clone. The chain joins TRBV6-5 to TRBJ2-5; 7 bases match TRBD1. This CDR3 is built from 15 residues. V was clipped by 6 bases and J by 1 base; unmatched bases: 8. Germline V CDR1 and CDR2: MNHEY, SVGAGI. CDR3 DNA sequence: TGTGCCAGCAGGTCCGAAGGGACAGCCCAAGAGACCCAGTACTTC. Its translation is CASRSEGTAQETQYF.

The rearrangement links TRBV27 to TRBJ1-1; 8 bases fit TRBD1. The CDR3 sequence is 14 residues long. V gave up 6 bases and J gave up 5 bases; unmatched junction bases: 8. The germline CDR1 and CDR2 sequences are MNHEY and SMNVEV (reference sequence). CDR3 nucleotides: TGTGCCAGCAGACCTACAGGGGGAAGAACTGAAGCTTTCTTT. It codes for CASRPTGGRTEAFF.

This clone was found once. The chain carries TRBV30 and TRBJ1-2; unclear D gene. Germline V gene lookup returns CDR1 GTSNPN and CDR2 SVGIG (reference sequence). The CDR3 spans 14 residues. The V gene lost 2 bases and the J gene lost 4 bases, with 14 bases spanning the gap. The CDR3: CAWSHSLNRYGYTF. For the CDR3, the DNA is TGTGCCTGGAGTCACAGCCTCAACCGCTATGGCTACACCTTC.

This clone was seen only a few times. The chain recombines TRBV7-2 with TRBJ2-7; TRBD1 aligns across 8 bases. The germline gives CDR1 SGHTA, CDR2 FQGNSA. Germline trimming cut 3 bases from V and 3 bases from J; bases unmatched to any gene: 13. The length of the CDR3 is 17 residues. CDR3 sequence: CASSFSQAGTGGYEQYF. The CDR3 bases are TGTGCCAGCAGCTTTTCCCAGGCCGGGACAGGAGGCTACGAGCAGTACTTC.

This sequence joins TRBV18 and TRBJ1-3; no definite D call. V shed 3 bases and J shed 3 bases, with 12 bases lying between them. Germline V gives CDR1 KGHSH, CDR2 LQKENI. The CDR3 covers 15 residues. CDR3 bases: TGTGCCAGCTCACCGCGTAGTGAGGTTGGAAACACCATATATTTT. Its protein is CASSPRSEVGNTIYF.

The CDR3 spells CASRRTTGTDEAFF. The CDR3 nucleotides read TGCGCCAGCAGAAGAACGACCGGGACAGATGAAGCTTTCTTT. The chain recombines TRBV5-1 with TRBJ1-1; TRBD1 agrees at 7 bases. V lost 5 bases to trimming and J lost 7 bases; unmatched junction nucleotides: 11. Germline loops: CDR1 SGHRS, CDR2 YFSETQ. This CDR3 comprises 14 residues.

This clone was counted between two and nine times. This chain uses TRBV5-1 with TRBJ2-3; weak D call: TRBD2 (5 bases). The germline V gene has CDR1 SGHRS and CDR2 YFSETQ. The CDR3 runs to 16 residues. The V end lost 6 bases, the J end lost 3 bases, and 20 bases lay between the germline ends. The CDR3: CASTPSGGFRTDTQYF. The DNA of the CDR3 is TGCGCCAGCACCCCCTCGGGCGGGTTTAGAACAGATACGCAGTATTTT.

V usage is TRBV14 and J usage is TRBJ1-2, with 7 bases aligning to TRBD1. Per germline, CDR1 SGHDN and CDR2 FVKESK. Trimming removed 2 bases from V and 2 bases from J; junction bases left unmatched: 11. This CDR3 contains 17 residues. CDR3 nucleotide sequence: TGTGCCAGCAGCCAATCGAAACCGGGACAGAGGAACTATGGCTACACCTTC. Amino acids: CASSQSKPGQRNYGYTF.

This chain links TRBV2 with TRBJ2-7; 11 bases fit TRBD2. The ends lost 6 bases at V and 5 bases at J; junction bases unmatched: 6. The length of the CDR3 is 14 residues. The germline V gene has CDR1 SNHLY and CDR2 FYNNEI. CDR3 DNA sequence: TGTGCCAGCAGCCGGACTAGCGGGCTCCACGAGCAGTACTTC. It translates to CASSRTSGLHEQYF.

This chain joins TRBV7-5 and TRBJ2-7; the listed D gene, TRBD1, was not tested against the DNA. TRBV7-5 is deemed a pseudogene. The CDR3 is made up of 11 amino acids. CDR3 sequence (DNA): TGTGCCAGAAGCTTAGTCAGGGGGCCAGTTTTC. Its protein product is CARSLVRGPVF.

This clone was counted between two and nine times. The gene calls are TRBV7-2 and TRBJ1-3, with 9 nucleotides matching TRBD1. Trimming cost V 1 base and J 2 bases; bases outside gene matches: 3. Germline loops: CDR1 SGHTA, CDR2 FQGNSA. The CDR3 totals 16 residues. The CDR3 region has the DNA TGTGCCAGCAGCTTAGTCGGGACAGGGCCTGGAAACACCATATATTTT. Amino acid sequence: CASSLVGTGPGNTIYF.

The chain carries TRBV7-9 and TRBJ1-5, with 7 bases identical to TRBD1. CDR1 and CDR2 (germline): SEHNR, FQNEAQ (reference sequence). The CDR3 covers 15 residues. V lost 5 bases and J lost 0; bases outside the gene matches: 4. This CDR3 is CASSLGDSSNQPQHF. The CDR3 DNA sequence: TGTGCCAGCAGCCTTGGGGACAGTAGCAATCAGCCCCAGCATTTT. The full variable domain, with the rest looked up from reference TRBV7-9 and TRBJ1-5, is DTGVSQNPRHKITKRGQNVTFRCDPISEHNRLYWYRQTLGQGPEFLTYFQNEAQLEKSRLLSDRFSAERPKGSFSTLEIQRTEQGDSAMYLCASSLGDSSNQPQHFGDGTRLSIL.

The chain combines TRBV6-2 or TRBV6-3 with TRBJ1-1; D possibly corresponds to TRBD1 (6 bases). This CDR3 has 14 amino acids. Trimming shortened V by 2 bases and J by 1 base, and 8 bases separated the two germline ends. Per the germline V gene, CDR1 is MNHEY and CDR2 is SVGEGT. The CDR3 bases are TGTGCCAGCAGTTACGGACAGCCGAACACTGAAGCTTTCTTT. Protein: CASSYGQPNTEAFF.

This chain uses TRBV5-1 with TRBJ1-3; D is possibly TRBD1 (6 bases). Per germline, CDR1 SGHRS and CDR2 YFSETQ. CDR3 length: 14 amino acids. The V and J ends lost 5 bases and 4 bases respectively, with 13 bases between them. CDR3 sequence reads: CASSSGTLGNTIYF. For the CDR3, the DNA is TGCGCCAGCAGTTCCGGGACACTCGGAAACACCATATATTTT.

The chain has TRBV19 and TRBJ1-3, with D unresolved. V lost 7 bases, J lost 6 bases, and 16 bases lay in between. Germline V CDR1 and CDR2: LNHDA, SQIVND (reference sequence). This CDR3 comprises 14 residues. The CDR3 DNA reads as TGTGCCAGTACCCTGGGGAGCCTTCAAAACACCATATATTTT. Translated, it gives CASTLGSLQNTIYF. Complete variable domain (other parts from reference TRBV19 and TRBJ1-3): DGGITQSPKYLFRKEGQNVTLSCEQNLNHDAMYWYRQDPGQGLRLIYYSQIVNDFQKGDIAEGYSVSREKKESFPLTVTSAQKNPTAFYLCASTLGSLQNTIYFGEGSWLTVV.

This clone was recorded once. The chain uses TRBV7-8 and TRBJ1-5; no definite D call. The CDR3 sequence is 13 residues long. Germline V gives CDR1 SGHVS, CDR2 FQNEAQ. V gave up 6 bases and J gave up 4 bases, with 10 bases separating them. CDR3 sequence: CASSPSRNQPQHF. The DNA of the CDR3 is TGTGCCAGCAGTCCATCCCGGAATCAGCCCCAGCATTTT. The complete variable domain, with remaining parts taken from reference TRBV7-8 and TRBJ1-5, reads GAGVSQSPRYKVAKRGQDVALRCDPISGHVSLFWYQQALGQGPEFLTYFQNEAQLDKSGLPSDRFFAERPEGSVSTLKIQRTQQEDSAVYLCASSPSRNQPQHFGDGTRLSIL.

This chain joins TRBV3-1 (or the pseudogene TRBV3-2) and TRBJ1-1; D ambiguous. The CDR3 extends over 13 amino acids. Germline V lookup: CDR1 LGHDT, CDR2 YNNKEL (reference sequence). V lost 4 bases to trimming and J lost 5 bases, with 11 bases between them. This chain's CDR3 is CASSRREKTEAFF. The CDR3 DNA reads TGTGCCAGCAGCCGAAGAGAGAAAACTGAAGCTTTCTTT.

This rearrangement joins TRBV3-1 (or the pseudogene TRBV3-2) to TRBJ1-1; D might be TRBD1 (6 bases). The CDR3 has 14 residues. The V end lost 1 base, the J end lost 5 bases, and 11 bases lay between the germline ends. Germline V gives CDR1 LGHDT, CDR2 YNNKEL (reference sequence). The CDR3 DNA is TGTGCCAGCAGCCAAGGGGGGCTTCGGACTGAAGCTTTCTTT. Amino acid sequence: CASSQGGLRTEAFF.

The chain couples TRBV27 to TRBJ2-1; 7 bases are shared with TRBD1. CDR3 length: 15 residues. V shed 5 bases, J shed 3 bases, and the junction held 7 bases outside the gene matches. Germline values: CDR1 MNHEY, CDR2 SMNVEV (reference sequence). The CDR3 DNA reads TGTGCCAGCAGTCTAGGCACAGGGGACTACAATGAGCAGTTCTTC. Its translation: CASSLGTGDYNEQFF.

The J gene is TRBJ1-2, the V gene TRBV9; D is possibly TRBD1 (6 bases). The length of the CDR3 is 14 residues. CDR1 SGDLS and CDR2 YYNGEE come from the germline V gene. Trimming removed 1 base from V and 4 bases from J, with 11 bases in between. The CDR3 DNA sequence: TGTGCCAGCAGCGTAAGCGGGGACACCTATGGCTACACCTTC. Translated: CASSVSGDTYGYTF.

The gene calls are TRBV29-1 and TRBJ1-1; the D gene is possibly TRBD1 (5 bases). With 6 bases removed from V and 0 bases from J, the gap between germline ends came to 11 bases. Germline V gene sequence: CDR1 SQVTM, CDR2 ANQGSEA. The CDR3 is 13 amino acids. CDR3 loop: CSVAGTVNTEAFF. CDR3 DNA sequence: TGCAGCGTCGCGGGGACGGTGAACACTGAAGCTTTCTTT.